A single sample is the source of the 19 T cell receptor beta chains below, sequenced in a study of T-cell memory formation after mild COVID-19 (dated by TCRdb to the early 2020s). Library creation used 5' RACE. Sequencing relied on an Illumina NovaSeq 6000. TCRdb reprocessed the public reads (quality trimming at Q25 with fastp, clone calling with MiXCR) and kept in-frame beta chains. Each entry is one CDR3 protein sequence, shown with its most common DNA and genes. Within this sample are fewer than 700,000 distinct CDR3 sequences, with roughly 18% of them counted one time only. Of the sample, more than 10% falls within the top ten clones. Sequenced input: PBMCs or a T cell subset sorted from them (not recorded which). These receptors came from an adult woman who had mild COVID-19 (a few samples of this study predate the infection). The sample titles of this study are shuffled in the database, so cell type and time point are left out; the donor was told from shared clones.

Many counts were recorded for this clonotype. This chain uses TRBV4-3 with TRBJ2-1; D might be TRBD2 (5 bases). Germline V gene sequence: CDR1 LGHNA, CDR2 YSLEER. V was shortened by 0 bases and J by 4 bases, with 13 bases between the two germline ends. This CDR3 is built from 16 residues. For the CDR3, the DNA is TGCGCCAGCAGCCAAGATAAGGGAGATGGGTACAATGAGCAGTTCTTC. Residues: CASSQDKGDGYNEQFF.

V and J are TRBV14 and TRBJ2-7; TRBD1 aligns across 9 bases. There are 15 residues in the CDR3. CDR1 and CDR2 from the germline V gene are SGHDN and FVKESK. V trimming: 2 bases; J trimming: 5 bases; junction bases outside the gene matches: 7. The CDR3 DNA reads TGTGCCAGCAGCCAACTTACAGGGGGCAGGGACGAGCAGTACTTC. It encodes CASSQLTGGRDEQYF.

The chain has TRBV9 and TRBJ2-7, with TRBD2 as a possible D gene (6 bases). CDR1 is SGDLS, CDR2 YYNGEE, per germline. Trimming stripped 0 bases from V and 5 bases from J, with 18 bases between. This CDR3 is 16 amino acids long. CDR3 amino acids: CASSVAGGTPQDEQYF. The CDR3 nucleotides read TGTGCCAGCAGCGTAGCTGGCGGGACTCCACAGGACGAGCAGTACTTC.

The J gene is TRBJ2-7, the V gene TRBV7-8; D not resolved. The CDR3 is 12 amino acids. With 1 base removed from V and 5 bases from J, the gap between germline ends came to 6 bases. The V gene's germline CDR1 is SGHVS and CDR2 FQNEAQ. This CDR3 reads CASSLGVHEQYF. As DNA, the CDR3 is TGTGCCAGCAGCTTAGGGGTTCACGAGCAGTACTTC.

The chain couples TRBV6-6 to TRBJ2-2; TRBD1 might be the D (6 bases). Trimming took 2 bases from V and 6 from J, leaving 10 bases between them. Germline CDR1 and CDR2: MNHNY and SVGAGI (reference sequence). CDR3 length equals 14 residues. The CDR3 region has the DNA TGTGCCAGCAGTTACAACCCAGGGGCCGGGGAGCTGTTTTTT. Its protein product is CASSYNPGAGELFF.

The chain joins TRBV9 to TRBJ2-2; no firm D call. V was pared by 6 bases and J by 0 bases, with 15 bases between. There are 16 residues in the CDR3. CDR1 and CDR2 from the germline V gene are SGDLS and YYNGEE. The CDR3: CASTSPLRANTGELFF. Written as DNA, the CDR3 is TGTGCCAGCACGTCTCCTTTGCGTGCGAACACCGGGGAGCTGTTTTTT.

This clonotype was observed a handful of times. V gene TRBV30 combines with J gene TRBJ2-7, with TRBD2 matching 11 bases. The length of the CDR3 is 19 residues. Germline loops: CDR1 GTSNPN, CDR2 SVGIG (reference sequence). Germline trimming cut 0 bases from V and 0 bases from J; bases unmatched to any gene: 13. CDR3 loop: CAWSVFMGLADQSSYEQYF. CDR3 DNA sequence: TGTGCCTGGAGTGTCTTTATGGGACTAGCGGACCAGAGCTCCTACGAGCAGTACTTC.

This chain links TRBV5-1 with TRBJ1-6; D is perhaps TRBD1 (5 bases). CDR1 and CDR2 (germline): SGHRS, YFSETQ. The CDR3 runs 15 residues. The V and J ends lost 0 bases and 6 bases respectively, with 10 bases between them. CDR3 sequence: CASSLDQGSNSPLHF. The CDR3 DNA is TGCGCCAGCAGCTTGGATCAGGGATCTAATTCACCCCTCCACTTT.

This clonotype was recorded a few times. This chain connects TRBV7-2 to TRBJ2-5; 14 nucleotides match TRBD2. CDR1 SGHTA and CDR2 FQGNSA come from the germline V gene. This CDR3 spans 16 amino acids. Losses at the gene ends were 1 base for V and 5 bases for J; bases not matched to a gene: 3. CDR3 amino acids: CASSLERTSGRETQYF. The DNA for the CDR3 is TGTGCCAGCAGCTTAGAGCGGACTAGCGGGAGGGAGACCCAGTACTTC.

This chain links TRBV27 with TRBJ2-1; D gene unclear. Germline CDR1 reads MNHEY; CDR2 reads SMNVEV (reference sequence). V lost 4 bases, J lost 5 bases, and 15 bases lay in between. The CDR3 runs to 15 residues. The CDR3 spells CASSYTRLPDNEQFF. The CDR3 nucleotides are TGTGCCAGCAGTTACACTCGATTACCCGACAATGAGCAGTTCTTC.

The chain links TRBV5-1 to TRBJ2-1, with TRBD1 matching over 8 bases. Per the germline V gene, CDR1 is SGHRS and CDR2 is YFSETQ. The ends lost 4 bases at V and 9 bases at J; junction bases unmatched: 6. This CDR3 has 13 amino acids. The chain's CDR3 is CASSQTGDGEQFF. DNA of the CDR3: TGCGCCAGCAGCCAGACAGGGGATGGTGAGCAGTTCTTC.

The V and J genes are TRBV24-1 and TRBJ2-1; either TRBD1 or TRBD2 may fit D (5 bases each). V lost 7 bases and J 4 bases, leaving 10 bases between the germline ends. The germline V gene encodes CDR1 KGHDR and CDR2 SFDVKD. CDR3 length: 13 residues. CDR3 sequence: CATRGTGYNEQFF. The CDR3 DNA follows: TGTGCCACCAGGGGGACGGGTTACAATGAGCAGTTCTTC.

This clonotype was seen only a few times. V gene TRBV20-1 combines with J gene TRBJ2-3, with 12 bases fitting TRBD2. The ends lost 5 bases at V and 5 bases at J; junction bases unmatched: 5. Germline values: CDR1 DFQATT, CDR2 SNEGSKA (reference sequence). The CDR3 covers 14 residues. The CDR3 DNA reads TGCAGTGCTGCTCTAGCGGGGGGGCGAGATACGCAGTATTTT. Protein sequence: CSAALAGGRDTQYF.

The chain uses TRBV6-2 or TRBV6-3 and TRBJ2-3; 7 nucleotides line up with TRBD1. The germline V gene has CDR1 MNHEY and CDR2 SVGEGT. The CDR3 runs 14 residues. V trimming: 6 bases; J trimming: 4 bases; junction bases outside the gene matches: 7. CDR3 sequence reads: CASSSDRAADTQYF. The CDR3 coding sequence is TGTGCCAGCAGCTCCGACAGGGCCGCAGATACGCAGTATTTT.

The chain joins TRBV19 to TRBJ1-1; D not resolved. Germline V CDR1 and CDR2: LNHDA, SQIVND (reference sequence). This CDR3 contains 14 residues. The ends were cut back, 4 bases at V and 1 base at J, with 10 bases in the middle. DNA for the CDR3: TGTGCCAGTAGTACCCCGGCCCAGAACACTGAAGCTTTCTTT. It codes for CASSTPAQNTEAFF.

The CDR3 sequence: CSAWASGGYNEQFF. In DNA form, the CDR3 reads TGCAGCGCCTGGGCTAGCGGGGGCTACAATGAGCAGTTCTTC. V and J are TRBV20-1 and TRBJ2-1; 10 bases align to TRBD2. The CDR3 has 14 residues. Germline V gives CDR1 DFQATT, CDR2 SNEGSKA (reference sequence).

This clonotype was seen only a few times. The rearrangement uses TRBV9 and TRBJ1-2; 8 positions agree with TRBD1. Germline V gene lookup returns CDR1 SGDLS and CDR2 YYNGEE. V lost 3 bases to trimming and J lost 6 bases; unmatched junction nucleotides: 4. This CDR3 spans 13 amino acids. The CDR3 bases are TGTGCCAGCAGCGCAGGGGGCGCAGATGGCTACACCTTC. The encoded protein is CASSAGGADGYTF.

This clonotype was seen only a few times. V usage is TRBV7-6 and J usage is TRBJ2-4; 9 bases are shared with TRBD1. CDR1 SGHVS and CDR2 FNYEAQ come from the germline V gene. The CDR3 covers 13 residues. Unmatched junction bases numbered 3, after V lost 6 bases and J lost 6 bases. The CDR3 is CASSPGQGNIQYF. CDR3 bases: TGTGCCAGCAGTCCGGGACAGGGAAACATTCAGTACTTC.

This clonotype was seen more than once but under ten times. This chain joins TRBV6-2 or TRBV6-3 and TRBJ1-5; possible D gene TRBD1, 5 bases. Germline lookup yields CDR1 MNHEY and CDR2 SVGEGT. CDR3 length: 13 amino acids. For the CDR3, the DNA is TGTGGTGGGGGGATTAGAAGCAATCAGCCCCAGCATTTT. It is translated as CGGGIRSNQPQHF.